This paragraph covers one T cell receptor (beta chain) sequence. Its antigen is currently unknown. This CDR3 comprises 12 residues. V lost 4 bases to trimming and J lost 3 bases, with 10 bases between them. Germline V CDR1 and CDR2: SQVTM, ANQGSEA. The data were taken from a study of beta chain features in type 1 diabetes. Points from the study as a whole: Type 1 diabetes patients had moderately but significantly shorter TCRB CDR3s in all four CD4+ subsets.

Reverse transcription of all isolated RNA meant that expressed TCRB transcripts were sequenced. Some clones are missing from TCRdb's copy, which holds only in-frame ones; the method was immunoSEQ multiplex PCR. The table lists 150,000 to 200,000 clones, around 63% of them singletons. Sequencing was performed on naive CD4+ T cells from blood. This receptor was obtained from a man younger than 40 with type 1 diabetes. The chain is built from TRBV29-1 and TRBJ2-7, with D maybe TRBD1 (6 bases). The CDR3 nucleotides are TGCAGCGTTGCGGCAGGGGTCTACGAGCAGTACTTC. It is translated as CSVAAGVYEQYF.